This entry is about one TCR beta chain. No antigen is known for it. Other DNA variants within this sample encode the same CDR3. The record originates from a study of memory CD4+ T cells and cytomegalovirus serostatus. Study background: Donors were healthy Belgian adults, several CMV seropositive and 20 to 30 seronegative. The study's findings and limits: Suggested: most of the CMV-linked TCR signature lies in CD4+ memory cells.

The sort gate was single viable CD3+CD4+CD8-CD45RO+ cells for memory CD4+ T cells. Profiled with immunoSEQ multiplex PCR; TCRdb holds only in-frame clones, not every one. The repertoire holds 45,000 to 55,000 clones, roughly 79% seen once, with about 1.5% in the top ten. The source is an adult in good health and CMV-seronegative. Sequencing was carried out using memory CD4+ T cells from blood.

DNA of the CDR3: TGTGCCAGCAGCTTAGCCAGTGACTACGAGCAGTACTTC. Translated, it gives CASSLASDYEQYF. V is TRBV7-6 and J is TRBJ2-7, with D hard to call. Trimming removed 0 bases at V and 3 bases at J, with 6 bases between. The CDR3 contains 13 residues. The germline V gene encodes CDR1 SGHVS and CDR2 FNYEAQ.